The following is a T cell receptor (beta chain) sequence with its context. Clones were read by immunoSEQ multiplex PCR, and TCRdb kept only the in-frame ones, dropping some. Of fewer than 5,500 clones listed, approximately 82% were seen once; the top ten hold roughly 3.5%. Each case's diagnosis was confirmed by two pathologists on H&E. The data were taken from a study of immune evolution from preneoplasia to lung adenocarcinoma. Across the whole study: HLA loss of heterozygosity: 5.5% to 8.5% AIS, around 16% MIA, roughly 35% ADC, none AAH.

The V segment lost 8 bases and the J segment 6 bases; nucleotides outside the gene matches: 20. The CDR3 spans 18 residues. Germline CDR1 LNHDA, CDR2 SQIVND (reference sequence). The V call is TRBV19, the J call TRBJ1-5, with TRBD1 identical over 9 bases. This TCR derives from a person aged 55-79 years with lung adenocarcinoma. Sequenced: FFPE minimally invasive lung adenocarcinoma tissue. CDR3 protein: CASRASGTGIRSGQPQHF. The CDR3, as DNA: TGTGCCAGTCGCGCCTCCGGGACAGGGATTAGGTCTGGTCAGCCCCAGCATTTT.